This TCR beta chain was recovered during a study of blood T cell repertoires in COVID-19. Generated by immunoSEQ multiplex PCR, the TCRdb table keeps only in-frame clones and is missing some. The sample shows a few hundred thousand clones, roughly 84% of them seen only once. The V gene's germline CDR1 is SGHTA and CDR2 FQGNSA. Losses at the gene ends were 2 bases for V and 6 bases for J; bases not matched to a gene: 3. The CDR3 extends over 13 amino acids. The TCR was taken from a woman between 45 and 65 years old who had been exposed to COVID-19. Sequencing used PBMCs or T cells enriched from blood (not recorded which). The chain combines TRBV7-2 with TRBJ2-7; the match to TRBD1 covers 8 bases. The CDR3 here is CASSLRQGSEQYF. The CDR3 nucleotides are TGTGCCAGCAGCTTACGACAGGGGAGCGAGCAGTACTTC.